In this sample, the clone carrying this TCR beta chain turned up many times. The antigen is undetermined. Amplification of TCR beta CDR3 regions was performed using RNA transcripts as template. First-round RT-PCR targeting the TCR CDR3 was performed with the HTBI primer set. Using its own MiXCR run on the multiplex PCR reads, TCRdb lists one record per CDR3 protein. Of about 420,000 distinct CDR3 sequences in the sample, roughly 15% were seen once. The sample originates from a study of T cells in Graves' hyperthyroidism and ophthalmopathy. Findings and caveats of the study: Most expanded thyroid clonotypes above 0.001 recurred in blood.

Per the germline V gene, CDR1 is SNHLY and CDR2 is FYNNEI. V shed 3 bases and J shed 5 bases, with 14 bases lying between them. There are 15 residues in the CDR3. A lack of ophthalmopathy progression within 18 months defined stable Graves' hyperthyroidism. The chain joins TRBV2 to TRBJ2-1; tentative D call: TRBD1 (5 bases). Material: blood. This receptor was taken from a woman between 18 and 29 years old with Graves' hyperthyroidism. In DNA form, the CDR3 reads TGTGCCAGCAGTGATGGCAGGTGGGGCAACAATGAGCAGTTCTTC. Translating it yields CASSDGRWGNNEQFF.